This TCR beta chain was sequenced during a study of blood T cells in healthy people across ages. A sample-barcoded 5' primer and a J-beta primer mix were used in a second PCR of roughly 6 to 12 cycles. TCRdb recomputed calls from the 5' RACE reads with MiXCR, one row per CDR3 protein. The table records just over 1 million distinct CDR3 sequences, around 45% of them present only once. Trimming shortened V by 5 bases and J by 10 bases, and 14 bases separated the two germline ends. The germline CDR1 and CDR2 sequences are MGHRA and YSYEKL. CDR3 length: 13 residues. The specimen was blood. The clonotype was recovered from a woman aged 55-70 years in good health. V and J are TRBV4-1 and TRBJ1-4; D uncertain. CDR3 amino acids: CASSGMDGGKLFF. CDR3 sequence (DNA): TGCGCCAGCAGCGGGATGGACGGAGGAAAACTGTTTTTT.